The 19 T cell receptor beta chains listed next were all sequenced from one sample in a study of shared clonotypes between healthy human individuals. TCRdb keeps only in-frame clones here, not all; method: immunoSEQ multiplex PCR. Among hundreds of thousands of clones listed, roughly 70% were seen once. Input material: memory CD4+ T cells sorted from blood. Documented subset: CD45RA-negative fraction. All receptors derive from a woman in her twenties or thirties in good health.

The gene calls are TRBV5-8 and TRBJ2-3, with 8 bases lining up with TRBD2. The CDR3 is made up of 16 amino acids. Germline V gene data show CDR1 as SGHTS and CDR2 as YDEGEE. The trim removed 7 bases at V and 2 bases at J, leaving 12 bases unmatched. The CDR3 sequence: CASGESGREDTDTQYF. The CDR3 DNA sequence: TGTGCCAGCGGAGAATCGGGGCGGGAGGACACAGATACGCAGTATTTT.

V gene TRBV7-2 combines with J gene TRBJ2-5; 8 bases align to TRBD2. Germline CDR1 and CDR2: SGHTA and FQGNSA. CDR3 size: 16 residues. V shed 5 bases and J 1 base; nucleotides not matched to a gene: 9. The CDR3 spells CASSPAGAGGQETQYF. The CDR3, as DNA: TGTGCCAGCAGCCCAGCCGGGGCGGGAGGCCAAGAGACCCAGTACTTC.

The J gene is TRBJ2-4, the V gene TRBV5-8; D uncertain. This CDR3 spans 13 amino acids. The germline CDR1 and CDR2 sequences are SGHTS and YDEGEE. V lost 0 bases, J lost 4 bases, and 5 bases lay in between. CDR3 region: CASSLEQKNIQYF. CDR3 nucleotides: TGTGCCAGCAGCTTGGAACAGAAAAACATTCAGTACTTC. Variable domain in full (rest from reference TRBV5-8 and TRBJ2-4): EAGVTQSPTHLIKTRGQQATLRCSPISGHTSVYWYQQALGLGLQFLLWYDEGEERNRGNFPPRFSGRQFPNYSSELNVNALELEDSALYLCASSLEQKNIQYFGAGTRLSVL.

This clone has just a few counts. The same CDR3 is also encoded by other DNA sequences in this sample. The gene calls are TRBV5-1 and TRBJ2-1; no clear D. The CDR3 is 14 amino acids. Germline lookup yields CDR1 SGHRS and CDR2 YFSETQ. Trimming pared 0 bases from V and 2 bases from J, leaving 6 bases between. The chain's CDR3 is CASSLDSTYNEQFF. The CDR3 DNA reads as TGCGCCAGCAGCTTGGACAGCACCTACAATGAGCAGTTCTTC.

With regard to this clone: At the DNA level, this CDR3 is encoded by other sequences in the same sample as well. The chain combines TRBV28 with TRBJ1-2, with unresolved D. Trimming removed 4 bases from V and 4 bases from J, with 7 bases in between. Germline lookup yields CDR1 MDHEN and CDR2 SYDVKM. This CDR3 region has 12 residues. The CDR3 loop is CASSSRSYGYTF. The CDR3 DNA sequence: TGTGCCAGCAGTTCTAGATCCTATGGCTACACCTTC.

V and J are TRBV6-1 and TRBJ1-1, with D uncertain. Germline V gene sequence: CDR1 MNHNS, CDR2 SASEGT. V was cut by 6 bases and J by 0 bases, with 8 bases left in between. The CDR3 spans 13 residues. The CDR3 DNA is TGTGCCAGCAGGATTCACATGAACACTGAAGCTTTCTTT. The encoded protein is CASRIHMNTEAFF.

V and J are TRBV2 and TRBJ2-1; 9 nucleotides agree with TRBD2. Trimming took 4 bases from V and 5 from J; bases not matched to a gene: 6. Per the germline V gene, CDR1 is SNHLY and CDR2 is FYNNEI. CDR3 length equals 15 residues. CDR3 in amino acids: CASSGGLASDNEQFF. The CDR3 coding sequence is TGTGCCAGCAGTGGCGGACTAGCGTCTGACAATGAGCAGTTCTTC.

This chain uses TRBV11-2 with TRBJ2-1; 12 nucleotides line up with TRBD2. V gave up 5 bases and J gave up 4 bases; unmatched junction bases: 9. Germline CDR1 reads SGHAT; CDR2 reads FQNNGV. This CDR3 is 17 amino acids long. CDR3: CASSPRLAGAYYNEQFF. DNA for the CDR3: TGTGCCAGCAGCCCACGACTAGCGGGAGCGTATTACAATGAGCAGTTCTTC.

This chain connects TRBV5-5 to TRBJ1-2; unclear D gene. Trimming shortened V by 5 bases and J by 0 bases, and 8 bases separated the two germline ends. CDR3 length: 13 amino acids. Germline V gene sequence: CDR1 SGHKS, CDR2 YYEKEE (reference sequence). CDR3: CASSITSNYGYTF. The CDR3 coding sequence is TGTGCCAGCAGTATAACTTCTAACTATGGCTACACCTTC.

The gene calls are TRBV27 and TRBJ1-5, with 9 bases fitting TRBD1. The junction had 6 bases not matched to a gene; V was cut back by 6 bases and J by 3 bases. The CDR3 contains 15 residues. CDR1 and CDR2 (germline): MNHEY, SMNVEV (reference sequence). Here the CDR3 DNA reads TGTGCCAGCAGGAGGGGACAGGGAAACAATCAGCCCCAGCATTTT. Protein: CASRRGQGNNQPQHF.

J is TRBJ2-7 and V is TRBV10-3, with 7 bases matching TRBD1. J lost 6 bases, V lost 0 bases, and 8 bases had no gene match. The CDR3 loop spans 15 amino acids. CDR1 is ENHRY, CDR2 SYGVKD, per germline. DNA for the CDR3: TGTGCCATCAGTGAGTCGCAGGGGACAGCCACCGAGCAGTACTTC. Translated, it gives CAISESQGTATEQYF.

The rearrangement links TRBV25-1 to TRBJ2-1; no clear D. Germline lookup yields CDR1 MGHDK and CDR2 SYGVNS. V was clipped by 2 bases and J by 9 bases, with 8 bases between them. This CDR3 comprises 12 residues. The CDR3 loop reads CASSEPPGEQFF. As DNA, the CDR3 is TGTGCCAGCAGTGAACCCCCGGGTGAGCAGTTCTTC.

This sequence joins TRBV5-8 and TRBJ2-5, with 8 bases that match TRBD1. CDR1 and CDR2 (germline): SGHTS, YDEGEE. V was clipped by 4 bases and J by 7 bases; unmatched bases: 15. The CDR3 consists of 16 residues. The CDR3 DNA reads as TGTGCCAGCAGCCAGGGGTCAGGGGGCCCCAGGGGGACCCAGTACTTC. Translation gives CASSQGSGGPRGTQYF.

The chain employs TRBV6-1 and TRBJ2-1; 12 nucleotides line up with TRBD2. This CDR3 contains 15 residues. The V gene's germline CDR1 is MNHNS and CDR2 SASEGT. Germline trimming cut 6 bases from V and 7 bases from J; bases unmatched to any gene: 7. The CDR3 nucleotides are TGTGCCAGCAGAGGACTAGCGGGAAGCGGGAATGAGCAGTTCTTC. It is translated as CASRGLAGSGNEQFF.

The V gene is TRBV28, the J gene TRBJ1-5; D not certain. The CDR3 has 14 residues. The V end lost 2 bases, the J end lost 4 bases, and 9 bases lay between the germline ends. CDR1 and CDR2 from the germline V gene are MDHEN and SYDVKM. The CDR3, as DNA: TGTGCCAGCAGTTTAGACGGCCTGAATCAGCCCCAGCATTTT. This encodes CASSLDGLNQPQHF.

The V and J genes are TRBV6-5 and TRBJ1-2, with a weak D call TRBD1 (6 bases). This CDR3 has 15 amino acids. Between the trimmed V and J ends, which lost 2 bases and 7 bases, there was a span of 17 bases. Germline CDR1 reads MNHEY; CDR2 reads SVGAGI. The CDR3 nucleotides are TGTGCCAGCAGTTACACAGGGATAAGTTCGGGTGGCTACACCTTC. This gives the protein CASSYTGISSGGYTF.

The CDR3 DNA sequence: TGTGCCAGTAGGGAGTACACTGAAGCTTTCTTT. Protein: CASREYTEAFF. This chain joins TRBV19 and TRBJ1-1; D gene unclear. The CDR3 totals 11 residues. CDR1 and CDR2 from the germline V gene are LNHDA and SQIVND (reference sequence). Between the trimmed V and J ends, which lost 6 bases and 3 bases, there was a span of 5 bases.

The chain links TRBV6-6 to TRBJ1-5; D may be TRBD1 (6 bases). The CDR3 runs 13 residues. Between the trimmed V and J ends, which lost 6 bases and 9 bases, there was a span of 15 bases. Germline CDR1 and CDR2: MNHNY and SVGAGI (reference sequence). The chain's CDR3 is CASRNRVEGPQHF. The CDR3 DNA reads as TGTGCCAGCAGAAACAGGGTTGAGGGGCCCCAGCATTTT.

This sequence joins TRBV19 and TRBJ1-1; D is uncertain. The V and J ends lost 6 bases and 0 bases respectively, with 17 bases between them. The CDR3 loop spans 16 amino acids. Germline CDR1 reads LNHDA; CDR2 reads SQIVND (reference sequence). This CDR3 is CASRKRTGRLNTEAFF. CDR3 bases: TGTGCCAGTAGAAAGAGAACCGGACGGCTGAACACTGAAGCTTTCTTT.